Reported below is one T cell receptor beta chain. CDR3 size: 14 residues. V lost 4 bases and J lost 2; bases outside the gene matches: 5. Germline V gene sequence: CDR1 SQVTM, CDR2 ANQGSEA. The data originate from a study of a mutant IDH1 vaccine in newly diagnosed glioma. Described time point: baseline, week 1 (first vaccination visit). As to treatment: pre-vaccination baseline after standard-of-care therapy. Profiling relied on immunoSEQ multiplex PCR, and the TCRdb table lists in-frame clones only, not all of them. The table shows about 16,000 clones, with 80% occurring only once. The V call is TRBV29-1, the J call TRBJ2-3, with 8 bases that match TRBD2. Material: PBMCs, obtained from a glioma patient treated with radiotherapy, temozolomide or both. The TCR originated in a man aged 35 to 55 with glioma. CDR3 loop: CSVVLAGITDTQYF. As DNA, the CDR3 is TGCAGCGTTGTTTTAGCGGGGATCACAGATACGCAGTATTTT.